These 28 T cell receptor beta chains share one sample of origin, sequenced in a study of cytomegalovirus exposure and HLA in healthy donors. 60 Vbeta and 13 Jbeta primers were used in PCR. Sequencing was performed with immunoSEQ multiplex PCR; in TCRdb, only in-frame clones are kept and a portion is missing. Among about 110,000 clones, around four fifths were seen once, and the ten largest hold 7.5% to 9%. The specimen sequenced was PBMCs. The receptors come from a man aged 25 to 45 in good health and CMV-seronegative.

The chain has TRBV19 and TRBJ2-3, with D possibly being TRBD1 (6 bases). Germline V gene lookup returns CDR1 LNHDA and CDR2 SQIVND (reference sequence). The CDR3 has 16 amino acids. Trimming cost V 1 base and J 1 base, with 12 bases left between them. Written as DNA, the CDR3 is TGTGCCAGTAGTATAGTTGAGGGGGACCGCACAGATACGCAGTATTTT. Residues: CASSIVEGDRTDTQYF.

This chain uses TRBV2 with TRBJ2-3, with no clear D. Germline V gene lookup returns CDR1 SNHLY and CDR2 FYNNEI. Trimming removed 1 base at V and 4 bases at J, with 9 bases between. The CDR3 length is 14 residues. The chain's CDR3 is CASSEDLPADTQYF. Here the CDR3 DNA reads TGTGCCAGCAGTGAAGACTTACCTGCAGATACGCAGTATTTT.

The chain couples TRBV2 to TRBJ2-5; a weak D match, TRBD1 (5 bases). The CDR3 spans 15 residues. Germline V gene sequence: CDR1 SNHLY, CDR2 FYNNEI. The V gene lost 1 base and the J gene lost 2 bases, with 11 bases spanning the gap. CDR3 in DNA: TGTGCCAGCAGTGAAGTTAGGACACCGCAAGAGACCCAGTACTTC. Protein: CASSEVRTPQETQYF.

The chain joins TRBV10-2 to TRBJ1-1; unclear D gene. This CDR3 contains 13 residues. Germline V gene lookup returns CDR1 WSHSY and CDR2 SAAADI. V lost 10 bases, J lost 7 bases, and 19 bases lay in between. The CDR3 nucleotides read TGCGCCACCCGCATCAGGCAGGAGGGTGAAGCTTTCTTT. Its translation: CATRIRQEGEAFF.

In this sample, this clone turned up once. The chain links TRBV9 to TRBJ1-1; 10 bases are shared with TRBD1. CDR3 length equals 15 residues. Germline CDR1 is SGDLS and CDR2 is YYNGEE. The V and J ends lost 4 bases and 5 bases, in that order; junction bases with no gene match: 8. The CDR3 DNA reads TGTGCCAGCAGCCCGCGGGACAGGGGATTAACTGAAGCTTTCTTT. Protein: CASSPRDRGLTEAFF.

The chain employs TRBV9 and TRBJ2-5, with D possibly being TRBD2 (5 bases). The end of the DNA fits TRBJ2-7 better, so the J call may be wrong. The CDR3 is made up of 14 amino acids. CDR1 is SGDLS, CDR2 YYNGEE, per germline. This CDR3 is CASSVAPGTYEQYF. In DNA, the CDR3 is TGTGCCAGCAGCGTCGCGCCGGGAACCTACGAGCAGTACTTC.

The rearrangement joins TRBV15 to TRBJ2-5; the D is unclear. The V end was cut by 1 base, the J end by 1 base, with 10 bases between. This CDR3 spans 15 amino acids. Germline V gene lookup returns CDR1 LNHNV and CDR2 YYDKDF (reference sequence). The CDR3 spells CATSRAGVSQETQYF. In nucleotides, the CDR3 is TGTGCCACCAGCAGAGCTGGAGTCAGCCAAGAGACCCAGTACTTC.

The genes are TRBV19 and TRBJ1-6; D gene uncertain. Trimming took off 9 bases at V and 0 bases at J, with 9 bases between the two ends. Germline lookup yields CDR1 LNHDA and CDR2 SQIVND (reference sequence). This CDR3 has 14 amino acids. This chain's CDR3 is CASTRGSYNSPLHF. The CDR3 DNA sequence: TGTGCCAGCACTAGAGGCTCCTATAATTCACCCCTCCACTTT.

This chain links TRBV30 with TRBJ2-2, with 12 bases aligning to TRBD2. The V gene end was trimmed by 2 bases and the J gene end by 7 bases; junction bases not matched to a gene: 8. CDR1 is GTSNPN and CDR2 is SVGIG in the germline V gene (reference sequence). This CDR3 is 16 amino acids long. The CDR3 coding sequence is TGTGCCTGGAGTCTCGGACTAGCGGGGAGTATCGGGGAGCTGTTTTTT. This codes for CAWSLGLAGSIGELFF.

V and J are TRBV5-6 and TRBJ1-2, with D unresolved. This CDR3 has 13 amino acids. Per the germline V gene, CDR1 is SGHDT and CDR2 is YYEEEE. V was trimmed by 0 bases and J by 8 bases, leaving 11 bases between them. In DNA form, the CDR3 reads TGTGCCAGCAGCTTGGTTCAGGAAGAGGGCTACACCTTC. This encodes CASSLVQEEGYTF.

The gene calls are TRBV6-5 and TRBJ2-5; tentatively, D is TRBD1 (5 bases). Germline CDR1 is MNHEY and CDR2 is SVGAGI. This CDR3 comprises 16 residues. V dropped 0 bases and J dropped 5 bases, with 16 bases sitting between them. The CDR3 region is CASSYSRIGARETQYF. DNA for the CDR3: TGTGCCAGCAGTTACTCGCGTATAGGGGCTAGGGAGACCCAGTACTTC.

Written as DNA, the CDR3 is TGCGCCAGCAGCTTGGAAGGGCGCGGGCACTATGGCTACACCTTC. Its protein is CASSLEGRGHYGYTF. V usage is TRBV5-1 and J usage is TRBJ1-2; no firm D call. This CDR3 is 15 amino acids long. V lost 0 bases and J 3 bases, leaving 12 bases between the germline ends. The V gene's germline CDR1 is SGHRS and CDR2 YFSETQ.

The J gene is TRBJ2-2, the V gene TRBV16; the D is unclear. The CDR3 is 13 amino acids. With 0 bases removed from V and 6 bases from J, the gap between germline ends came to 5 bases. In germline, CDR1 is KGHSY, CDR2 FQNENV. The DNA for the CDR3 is TGTGCCAGCAGCCAATCTGGCCCCGGGGAGCTGTTTTTT. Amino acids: CASSQSGPGELFF.

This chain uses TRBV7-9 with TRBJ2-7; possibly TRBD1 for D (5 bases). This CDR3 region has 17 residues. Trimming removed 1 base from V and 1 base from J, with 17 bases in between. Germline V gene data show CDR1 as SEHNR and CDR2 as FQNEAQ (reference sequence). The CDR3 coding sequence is TGTGCCAGCAGCTTAGTGCTCTTGGGGCACGGGTCCTACGAGCAGTACTTC. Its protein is CASSLVLLGHGSYEQYF. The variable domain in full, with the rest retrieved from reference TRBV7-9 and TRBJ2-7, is DTGVSQNPRHKITKRGQNVTFRCDPISEHNRLYWYRQTLGQGPEFLTYFQNEAQLEKSRLLSDRFSAERPKGSFSTLEIQRTEQGDSAMYLCASSLVLLGHGSYEQYFGPGTRLTVT.

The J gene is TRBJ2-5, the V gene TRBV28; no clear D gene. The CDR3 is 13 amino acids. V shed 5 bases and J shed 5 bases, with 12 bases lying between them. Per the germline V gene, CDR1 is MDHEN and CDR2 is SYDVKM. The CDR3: CASSPTPWETQYF. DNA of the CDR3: TGTGCCAGCAGTCCTACCCCCTGGGAGACCCAGTACTTC. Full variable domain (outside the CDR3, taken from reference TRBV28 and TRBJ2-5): DVKVTQSSRYLVKRTGEKVFLECVQDMDHENMFWYRQDPGLGLRLIYFSYDVKMKEKGDIPEGYSVSREKKERFSLILESASTNQTSMYLCASSPTPWETQYFGPGTRLLVL.

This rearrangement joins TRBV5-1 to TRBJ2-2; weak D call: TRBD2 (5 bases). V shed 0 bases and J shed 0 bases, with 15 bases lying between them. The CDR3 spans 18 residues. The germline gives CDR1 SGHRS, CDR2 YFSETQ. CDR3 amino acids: CASSLALARHANTGELFF. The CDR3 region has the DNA TGCGCCAGCAGCTTGGCGTTAGCGAGACATGCGAACACCGGGGAGCTGTTTTTT.

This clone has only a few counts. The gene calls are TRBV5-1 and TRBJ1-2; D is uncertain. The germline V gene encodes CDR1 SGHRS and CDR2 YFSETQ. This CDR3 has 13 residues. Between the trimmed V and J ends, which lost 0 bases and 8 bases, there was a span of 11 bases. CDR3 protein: CASSLDEGSGYTF. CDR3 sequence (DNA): TGCGCCAGCAGCTTGGATGAAGGGAGCGGCTACACCTTC.

CDR3 sequence (DNA): TGTGCCAGCAGCTGGCGGGGACAGGGGGGGAACATTCAGTACTTC. Encoded protein: CASSWRGQGGNIQYF. J is TRBJ2-4 and V is TRBV13; TRBD1 matches 11 bases. Germline V lookup: CDR1 PRHDT, CDR2 FYEKMQ (reference sequence). The V gene end was trimmed by 4 bases and the J gene end by 7 bases; junction bases not matched to a gene: 6. The CDR3 consists of 15 residues.

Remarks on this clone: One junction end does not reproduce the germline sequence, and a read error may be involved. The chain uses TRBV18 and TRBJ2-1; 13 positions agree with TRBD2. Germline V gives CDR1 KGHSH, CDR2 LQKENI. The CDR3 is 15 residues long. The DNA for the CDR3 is TGTGCCAGCTTACCAGGACTAGCGGGAGCGGTTGAGCAGTTCTTC. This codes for CASLPGLAGAVEQFF.

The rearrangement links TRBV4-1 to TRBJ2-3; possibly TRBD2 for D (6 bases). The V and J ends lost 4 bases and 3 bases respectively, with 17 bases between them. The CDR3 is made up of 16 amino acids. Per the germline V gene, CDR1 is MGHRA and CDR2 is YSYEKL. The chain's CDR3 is CASSPPPFGGTDTQYF. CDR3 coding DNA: TGCGCCAGCAGCCCTCCCCCGTTCGGGGGTACAGATACGCAGTATTTT.

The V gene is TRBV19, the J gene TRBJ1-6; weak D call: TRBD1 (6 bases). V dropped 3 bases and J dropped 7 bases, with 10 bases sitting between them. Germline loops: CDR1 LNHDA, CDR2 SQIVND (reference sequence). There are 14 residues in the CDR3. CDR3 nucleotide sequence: TGTGCCAGTAGTATCTCGACAGGAAATTCACCCCTCCACTTT. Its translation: CASSISTGNSPLHF.

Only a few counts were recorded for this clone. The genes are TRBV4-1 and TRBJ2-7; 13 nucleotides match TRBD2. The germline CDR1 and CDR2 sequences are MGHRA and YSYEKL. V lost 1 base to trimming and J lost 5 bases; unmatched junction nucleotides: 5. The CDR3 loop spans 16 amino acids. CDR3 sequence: CASSQAGTSGVNEQYF. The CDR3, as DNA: TGCGCCAGCAGCCAAGCCGGGACTAGCGGGGTGAACGAGCAGTACTTC.

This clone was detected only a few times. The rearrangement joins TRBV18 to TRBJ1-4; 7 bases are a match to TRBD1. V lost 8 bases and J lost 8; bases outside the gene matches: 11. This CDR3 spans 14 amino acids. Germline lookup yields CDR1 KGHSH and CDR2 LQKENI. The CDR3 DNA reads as TGTGCCAGCACCCGAACAGGGGATAGGGAAAAACTGTTTTTT. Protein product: CASTRTGDREKLFF.

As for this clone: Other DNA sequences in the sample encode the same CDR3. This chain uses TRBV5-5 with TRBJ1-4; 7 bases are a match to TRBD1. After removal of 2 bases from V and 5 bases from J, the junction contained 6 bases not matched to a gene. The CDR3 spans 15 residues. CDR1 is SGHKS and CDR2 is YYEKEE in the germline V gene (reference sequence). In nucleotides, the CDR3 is TGTGCCAGCAGCTTTTCGGGACAGACGAATGAAAAACTGTTTTTT. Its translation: CASSFSGQTNEKLFF.

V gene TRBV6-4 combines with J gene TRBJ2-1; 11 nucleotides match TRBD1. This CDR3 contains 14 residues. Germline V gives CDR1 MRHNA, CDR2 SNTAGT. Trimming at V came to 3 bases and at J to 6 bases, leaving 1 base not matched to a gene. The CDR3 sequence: CASSEGTGGNEQFF. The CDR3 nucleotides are TGTGCCAGCAGTGAGGGGACAGGGGGCAATGAGCAGTTCTTC.

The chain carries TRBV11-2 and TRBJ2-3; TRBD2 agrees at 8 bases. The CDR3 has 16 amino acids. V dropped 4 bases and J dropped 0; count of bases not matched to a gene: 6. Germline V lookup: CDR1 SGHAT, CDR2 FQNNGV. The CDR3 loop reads CASSSSGTRSTDTQYF. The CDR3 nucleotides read TGTGCCAGCAGCTCCTCGGGGACTAGAAGCACAGATACGCAGTATTTT.

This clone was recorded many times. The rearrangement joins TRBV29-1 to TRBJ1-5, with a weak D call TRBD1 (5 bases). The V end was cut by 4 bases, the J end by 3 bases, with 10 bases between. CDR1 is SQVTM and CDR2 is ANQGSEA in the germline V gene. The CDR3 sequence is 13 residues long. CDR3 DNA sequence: TGCAGCGTTGGCGGGGGTTTCAATCAGCCCCAGCATTTT. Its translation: CSVGGGFNQPQHF.

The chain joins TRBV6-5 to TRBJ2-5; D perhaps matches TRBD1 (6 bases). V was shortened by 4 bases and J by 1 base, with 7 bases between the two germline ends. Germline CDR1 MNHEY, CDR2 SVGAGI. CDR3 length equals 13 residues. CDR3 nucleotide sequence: TGTGCCAGCAGTTCGGACAGCCAAGAGACCCAGTACTTC. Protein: CASSSDSQETQYF.